Each of the 5 T cell receptor beta chains below was sequenced from the same sample in a study of identical twins. Via MiXCR, TCRdb re-called the 5' RACE reads, giving one row per CDR3 protein. The sample lists some 1,600,000 distinct CDR3 sequences; about 32% were seen once. Material for sequencing was cord blood. These receptors were obtained from a newborn girl in good health.

This clonotype has a handful of counts. A much larger clone differs from this one at a single base, so this may be a read error. The chain recombines TRBV6-6 with TRBJ2-1, with no clear D. The J call could be wrong; TRBJ2-7 is a better fit for the DNA end. Per the germline V gene, CDR1 is MNHNY and CDR2 is SVGAGI (reference sequence). The CDR3 is 11 residues long. CDR3 protein: CASSYDNEQYF. The CDR3 DNA reads TGTGCCAGCAGTTACGACAATGAGCAGTACTTC.

The V call is TRBV9, the J call TRBJ2-3; 8 bases align to TRBD2. The J segment lost 4 bases and the V segment lost 1 base, leaving 5 bases of the junction unmatched. Germline V gene lookup returns CDR1 SGDLS and CDR2 YYNGEE. This CDR3 has 15 residues. The CDR3 spells CASSVRGGASDTQYF. Here the CDR3 DNA reads TGTGCCAGCAGCGTACGGGGGGGGGCATCAGATACGCAGTATTTT.

The V and J genes are TRBV21-1 and TRBJ2-3. TRBV21-1 is a recognized pseudogene. The CDR3 spans 16 residues. CDR3 DNA sequence: TGTGCCAGCAGCAAATGCTCCGGAACCCACACAGATACGCAGTATTTT. Translation gives CASSKCSGTHTDTQYF.

Only a few counts were recorded for this clonotype. V gene TRBV20-1 combines with J gene TRBJ1-2; 9 bases are a match to TRBD1. V trimming: 8 bases; J trimming: 2 bases; junction bases outside the gene matches: 15. The CDR3 extends over 16 amino acids. The germline V gene has CDR1 DFQATT and CDR2 SNEGSKA (reference sequence). The CDR3 nucleotides are TGCAGTTCGTTAATAAGCCCGGGACAGGGCAACTATGGCTACACCTTC. Translated: CSSLISPGQGNYGYTF.

J is TRBJ2-4 and V is TRBV5-1; TRBD2 might be the D (7 bases). The germline gives CDR1 SGHRS, CDR2 YFSETQ. The germline V and J ends were trimmed by 0 bases and 13 bases, with 20 bases remaining between them. This CDR3 has 15 residues. The CDR3 sequence is CASSLGRGGPKEQYF. The CDR3 DNA reads as TGCGCCAGCAGCTTGGGGCGCGGGGGCCCAAAAGAGCAGTACTTC.